One and the same sample provided the 31 T cell receptor beta chains below, sequenced in a study of T-cell memory formation after mild COVID-19. TCRdb re-called the 5' RACE reads with MiXCR, one entry per CDR3 protein. The sample records fewer than 450,000 distinct CDR3 sequences, roughly 26% being singletons. The sequenced sample consisted of PBMCs or a T cell subset sorted from them (not recorded which). The receptors shown here come from an adult woman who had mild COVID-19 (a few samples of this study predate the infection). Cell type and time point are not known.

A few counts support this clonotype. V is TRBV7-8 and J is TRBJ2-1, with 8 bases matching TRBD2. In germline, CDR1 is SGHVS, CDR2 FQNEAQ. This CDR3 comprises 15 residues. The trim removed 5 bases at V and 7 bases at J, leaving 10 bases unmatched. In nucleotides, the CDR3 is TGTGCCAGCAGCCTCATAAGCGGGAGATGGAATGAGCAGTTCTTC. Its protein is CASSLISGRWNEQFF.

The rearrangement joins TRBV18 to TRBJ1-1; no firm D call. The V gene's germline CDR1 is KGHSH and CDR2 LQKENI. V lost 0 bases and J lost 2, with 7 bases in between. The CDR3 length is 14 residues. CDR3 amino acids: CASSPPSINTEAFF. DNA of the CDR3: TGTGCCAGCTCACCACCGTCTATAAACACTGAAGCTTTCTTT.

The chain employs TRBV20-1 and TRBJ1-2, with a tentative D call TRBD1 (6 bases). This CDR3 is built from 13 residues. Trimming shortened V by 2 bases and J by 4 bases, and 11 bases separated the two germline ends. Germline-derived CDR1 and CDR2 are DFQATT and SNEGSKA (reference sequence). CDR3 DNA sequence: TGCAGTGCTAGATCCTCAGGGGCCTATGGCTACACCTTC. Amino acid sequence: CSARSSGAYGYTF.

This clonotype was picked up a small number of times. V is TRBV7-6 and J is TRBJ2-1, with TRBD2 matching 9 bases. Germline CDR1 SGHVS, CDR2 FNYEAQ. J gave up 2 bases and V 1 base, and 6 bases lay outside the gene matches. This CDR3 has 17 amino acids. CDR3 in amino acids: CASSLVSSGATYNEQFF. The CDR3 bases are TGTGCCAGCAGCTTAGTTTCTAGCGGGGCGACCTACAATGAGCAGTTCTTC. Filled out from reference TRBV7-6 and TRBJ2-1, the complete variable domain reads GAGVSQSPRYKVTKRGQDVALRCDPISGHVSLYWYRQALGQGPEFLTYFNYEAQQDKSGLPNDRFSAERPEGSISTLTIQRTEQRDSAMYRCASSLVSSGATYNEQFFGPGTRLTVL.

The chain couples TRBV11-3 to TRBJ2-1; perhaps TRBD2 as D (7 bases). V dropped 8 bases and J dropped 6 bases, with 17 bases sitting between them. Germline loops: CDR1 SGHNT, CDR2 YENEEA. The CDR3 runs 14 residues. CDR3 bases: TGTGCCAGCGGTTGGGGGGGGGCCACCAATGAGCAGTTCTTC. It codes for CASGWGGATNEQFF. Supplemented by reference TRBV11-3 and TRBJ2-1, the full variable domain reads EAGVVQSPRYKIIEKKQPVAFWCNPISGHNTLYWYLQNLGQGPELLIRYENEEAVDDSQLPKDRFSAERLKGVDSTLKIQPAELGDSAVYLCASGWGGATNEQFFGPGTRLTVL.

A few counts support this clonotype. The J gene is TRBJ2-1, the V gene TRBV11-1; possibly TRBD2 for D (6 bases). Trimming left V 4 bases short and J 0 bases short, with 13 bases between. The CDR3 sequence is 16 residues long. CDR1 SGHAT and CDR2 FQDESV come from the germline V gene (reference sequence). The CDR3 here is CASSWEVGSSYNEQFF. The CDR3 DNA reads as TGTGCCAGCAGCTGGGAGGTGGGGAGCTCCTACAATGAGCAGTTCTTC.

This chain joins TRBV7-3 and TRBJ1-6; no reliable D call. The CDR3 sequence is 13 residues long. Per the germline V gene, CDR1 is SGHTA and CDR2 is FQGTGA. V was cut by 4 bases and J by 14 bases, with 15 bases left in between. The CDR3 is CASSSTPSGTLHF. In DNA, the CDR3 is TGTGCCAGCAGCTCGACCCCTAGTGGGACCCTCCACTTT.

V is TRBV18 and J is TRBJ1-1; no clear D gene. This CDR3 has 13 residues. Germline V gives CDR1 KGHSH, CDR2 LQKENI. The V end was cut by 4 bases, the J end by 4 bases, with 10 bases between. CDR3 sequence (DNA): TGTGCCAGCTCACATTCCGAGAGCACTGAAGCTTTCTTT. It is translated as CASSHSESTEAFF.

V gene TRBV6-1 combines with J gene TRBJ2-3; no clear D. The germline V and J ends were trimmed by 4 bases and 4 bases, with 21 bases remaining between them. In germline, CDR1 is MNHNS, CDR2 SASEGT. CDR3 length equals 17 residues. CDR3 residues: CASSGPPGDRWSDTQYF. In DNA, the CDR3 is TGTGCCAGCAGTGGGCCCCCCGGAGATAGGTGGTCAGATACGCAGTATTTT.

This clonotype was found many times. V usage is TRBV7-9 and J usage is TRBJ2-5; the D is unclear. V was trimmed by 3 bases and J by 2 bases, leaving 13 bases between them. Germline CDR1 and CDR2: SEHNR and FQNEAQ (reference sequence). The length of the CDR3 is 15 residues. As DNA, the CDR3 is TGTGCCAGCAGCTTCCAGAGGAATTCGCAAGAGACCCAGTACTTC. Translating it yields CASSFQRNSQETQYF.

This clonotype has a handful of counts. The rearrangement links TRBV9 to TRBJ1-2, with D possibly TRBD1 on 6 matching bases. Germline values: CDR1 SGDLS, CDR2 YYNGEE. V gave up 0 bases and J gave up 4 bases, with 10 bases separating them. The CDR3 consists of 14 residues. The CDR3 DNA sequence: TGTGCCAGCAGCGTAGTCGGGGGCCCCTATGGCTACACCTTC. Translated: CASSVVGGPYGYTF.

The chain joins TRBV25-1 to TRBJ2-3; TRBD2 agrees at 8 bases. Germline trimming cut 4 bases from V and 2 bases from J; bases unmatched to any gene: 14. Per the germline V gene, CDR1 is MGHDK and CDR2 is SYGVNS. This CDR3 comprises 18 residues. The CDR3 is CASSGIGVAGTDTDTQYF. The CDR3 bases are TGTGCCAGCAGTGGCATAGGAGTAGCGGGAACCGACACAGATACGCAGTATTTT. The full variable domain, completed using reference TRBV25-1 and TRBJ2-3, is EADIYQTPRYLVIGTGKKITLECSQTMGHDKMYWYQQDPGMELHLIHYSYGVNSTEKGDLSSESTVSRIRTEHFPLTLESARPSHTSQYLCASSGIGVAGTDTDTQYFGPGTRLTVL.

V gene TRBV6-5 combines with J gene TRBJ2-3, with D tentatively TRBD1 (7 bases). The germline V gene encodes CDR1 MNHEY and CDR2 SVGAGI. The CDR3 has 16 amino acids. V dropped 6 bases and J dropped 4 bases, with 20 bases sitting between them. The CDR3 spells CASSPRQGGKADTQYF. DNA for the CDR3: TGTGCCAGCAGCCCTAGACAGGGAGGAAAGGCAGATACGCAGTATTTT.

The chain carries TRBV4-3 and TRBJ1-2; a weak D match, TRBD1 (5 bases). CDR1 and CDR2 (germline): LGHNA, YSLEER. This CDR3 has 15 residues. V shed 1 base and J shed 3 bases, with 12 bases lying between them. The CDR3 region is CASSQVGEGYYGYTF. CDR3 nucleotide sequence: TGCGCCAGCAGCCAAGTCGGCGAGGGGTACTATGGCTACACCTTC.

The chain has TRBV20-1 and TRBJ2-1; 9 bases align to TRBD2. The CDR3 loop spans 16 amino acids. V lost 5 bases, J lost 6 bases, and 14 bases stayed unmatched. Germline V lookup: CDR1 DFQATT, CDR2 SNEGSKA (reference sequence). As DNA, the CDR3 is TGCAGTGCTCATCTTATGCGGGAGGGCCGCACCAATGAGCAGTTCTTC. This encodes CSAHLMREGRTNEQFF.

The chain recombines TRBV6-2 or TRBV6-3 with TRBJ1-2, with unresolved D. There are 13 residues in the CDR3. Trimming removed 6 bases from V and 8 bases from J, with 16 bases in between. Germline V lookup: CDR1 MNHEY, CDR2 SVGEGT. As DNA, the CDR3 is TGTGCCAGCAGGACTGATGTACTGGGGGGCTACACCTTC. This encodes CASRTDVLGGYTF.

The CDR3 DNA reads TGTGCCAGTAGTATCGCTCGACAGGGGGCGATCTCATACGAGCAGTACTTC. This encodes CASSIARQGAISYEQYF. The V call is TRBV19, the J call TRBJ2-7; TRBD1 matches 10 bases. CDR3 size: 17 residues. The ends lost 3 bases at V and 4 bases at J; junction bases unmatched: 12. Germline V lookup: CDR1 LNHDA, CDR2 SQIVND (reference sequence).

This clonotype was seen only a few times. The chain joins TRBV7-2 to TRBJ2-1, with 12 bases fitting TRBD2. The CDR3 has 15 amino acids. V gave up 6 bases and J gave up 5 bases; unmatched junction bases: 5. The germline V gene has CDR1 SGHTA and CDR2 FQGNSA. CDR3 DNA: TGTGCCAGCAGTTTGGGACTAGCGGGTCACAATGAGCAGTTCTTC. Translation: CASSLGLAGHNEQFF.

Only a few counts were recorded for this clonotype. Sequence at one end of the junction differs from germline and may be a read error. The chain employs TRBV15 and TRBJ2-5, with TRBD2 matching 7 bases. CDR1 is LNHNV and CDR2 is YYDKDF in the germline V gene (reference sequence). There are 15 residues in the CDR3. In DNA, the CDR3 is TGTACCACCAGCAGAGGTGGGGGGGGAAAGGAGACCCAGTACTTC. This sequence encodes CTTSRGGGGKETQYF. The full variable domain, in which reference TRBV15 and TRBJ2-5 provide the parts outside the CDR3, is DAMVIQNPRYQVTQFGKPVTLSCSQTLNHNVMYWYQQKSSQAPKLLFHYYDKDFNNEADTPDNFQSRRPNTSFCFLDIRSPGLGDTAMYLCTTSRGGGGKETQYFGPGTRLLVL.

This clonotype was detected only a few times. The V and J genes are TRBV5-1 and TRBJ1-2; 7 nucleotides align to TRBD1. Germline values: CDR1 SGHRS, CDR2 YFSETQ. The CDR3 has 15 residues. The J segment lost 7 bases and the V segment lost 1 base, leaving 10 bases of the junction unmatched. The CDR3 sequence is CASSLLAGQDFGYTF. The CDR3 bases are TGCGCCAGCAGCTTGTTGGCCGGACAGGATTTTGGCTACACCTTC.

This clonotype was found many times. V is TRBV30 and J is TRBJ2-2, with D perhaps TRBD1 or TRBD2 (5 bases each). The CDR3 length is 13 residues. Germline V gene sequence: CDR1 GTSNPN, CDR2 SVGIG (reference sequence). Trimming removed 1 base from V and 4 bases from J, with 7 bases in between. The CDR3 nucleotides read TGTGCCTGGAGTGGGGGGTCCACCGGGGAGCTGTTTTTT. Translation gives CAWSGGSTGELFF.

The gene calls are TRBV7-9 and TRBJ1-1; 10 positions agree with TRBD1. Germline V gives CDR1 SEHNR, CDR2 FQNEAQ (reference sequence). Trimming cost V 1 base and J 6 bases; bases outside gene matches: 17. This CDR3 is built from 19 residues. This CDR3 reads CASSLDWVTGGASRAEAFF. CDR3 DNA: TGTGCCAGCAGCTTAGATTGGGTGACAGGGGGCGCATCAAGGGCTGAAGCTTTCTTT. The entire variable domain, with the rest obtained from reference TRBV7-9 and TRBJ1-1, is as follows: DTGVSQNPRHKITKRGQNVTFRCDPISEHNRLYWYRQTLGQGPEFLTYFQNEAQLEKSRLLSDRFSAERPKGSFSTLEIQRTEQGDSAMYLCASSLDWVTGGASRAEAFFGQGTRLTVV.

This rearrangement joins TRBV11-1 to TRBJ2-1; 13 bases fit TRBD2. In germline, CDR1 is SGHAT, CDR2 FQDESV (reference sequence). The CDR3 is 19 residues long. The J segment lost 5 bases and the V segment lost 3 bases, leaving 13 bases of the junction unmatched. The CDR3 DNA follows: TGTGCCAGCAGCTTCACCGGGACTAGCGGGAAGGGATTCGACAATGAGCAGTTCTTC. Encoded protein: CASSFTGTSGKGFDNEQFF.

The chain carries TRBV3-1 and TRBJ2-3; a weak D match, TRBD1 (6 bases). Germline values: CDR1 LGHDT, CDR2 YNNKEL (reference sequence). V shed 1 base and J shed 0 bases, with 11 bases lying between them. The CDR3 loop spans 16 amino acids. CDR3 DNA: TGTGCCAGCAGCCAAGGAGAGGGGGACAGCACAGATACGCAGTATTTT. Its translation is CASSQGEGDSTDTQYF.

This clonotype was seen only a few times. V and J are TRBV29-1 and TRBJ2-1; 13 nucleotides line up with TRBD2. The CDR3 covers 15 residues. V dropped 3 bases and J dropped 10; count of bases not matched to a gene: 9. CDR1 SQVTM and CDR2 ANQGSEA come from the germline V gene. CDR3 protein: CSVDTSGRDLWEQFF. The CDR3 DNA sequence: TGCAGCGTTGATACTAGCGGGAGGGACCTATGGGAGCAGTTCTTC.

CDR3 coding DNA: TGTGCCAGTAGCGGCTTACAAGGCGGTCAGCCCCAGCATTTT. Residues: CASSGLQGGQPQHF. The V gene is TRBV19, the J gene TRBJ1-5; D is undetermined. The CDR3 contains 14 residues. V was clipped by 6 bases and J by 6 bases, with 15 bases between them. CDR1 and CDR2 from the germline V gene are LNHDA and SQIVND (reference sequence).

V and J are TRBV30 and TRBJ2-7; 12 bases are a match to TRBD2. This CDR3 spans 16 amino acids. V was clipped by 1 base and J by 2 bases; unmatched bases: 6. Per germline, CDR1 GTSNPN and CDR2 SVGIG (reference sequence). This CDR3 is CAWSAETSGGAYEQYF. The DNA of the CDR3 is TGTGCCTGGAGTGCCGAGACTAGCGGGGGCGCCTACGAGCAGTACTTC.

J is TRBJ2-7 and V is TRBV20-1; 11 nucleotides agree with TRBD2. The CDR3 runs 14 residues. Losses at the gene ends were 5 bases for V and 3 bases for J; bases not matched to a gene: 6. Per germline, CDR1 DFQATT and CDR2 SNEGSKA (reference sequence). CDR3 loop: CSALGTSGIYEQYF. The CDR3 DNA is TGCAGTGCTCTAGGGACTAGCGGAATCTACGAGCAGTACTTC.

A few counts support this clonotype. CDR3 amino acids: CASSYGQVSYEQYF. In DNA form, the CDR3 reads TGCGCCAGCAGCTACGGACAGGTCTCCTACGAGCAGTACTTC. This chain uses TRBV5-1 with TRBJ2-7; 7 bases align to TRBD1. V was clipped by 3 bases and J by 0 bases; unmatched bases: 3. Germline V lookup: CDR1 SGHRS, CDR2 YFSETQ. This CDR3 spans 14 amino acids.

This clonotype has a handful of counts. The rearrangement joins TRBV7-6 to TRBJ2-5, with TRBD1 matching 9 bases. Germline V CDR1 and CDR2: SGHVS, FNYEAQ. The CDR3 loop spans 13 amino acids. J lost 5 bases, V lost 5 bases, and 3 bases had no gene match. Written as DNA, the CDR3 is TGTGCCAGCAGCGGGACAGGGAGGGAGACCCAGTACTTC. It is translated as CASSGTGRETQYF.

The table lists this clonotype with a count of one. The chain recombines TRBV19 with TRBJ2-1; D is unresolved. Trimming left V 5 bases short and J 10 bases short, with 18 bases between. CDR3 length equals 14 residues. Germline CDR1 and CDR2: LNHDA and SQIVND (reference sequence). CDR3 in DNA: TGTGCCAGTAGTGGTCTATTATTAGTCGAAGAGCAGTTCTTC. Translating it yields CASSGLLLVEEQFF.